A selection of T cell receptor beta chains follows, all from one sample in a study of blood T cell repertoires in COVID-19. Profiled with immunoSEQ multiplex PCR; TCRdb holds only in-frame clones, not every one. This table has under 300,000 clones, 88% appearing once. The sequencing input was PBMCs or T cells enriched from blood (not recorded which). The receptors stem from a woman aged 30 to 39 who had recovered from COVID-19. Both conserved end residues are part of each CDR3.

cdr3_length	v_call	cdr3_aa
15	TRBV11-3	CASSFSGSGSGEQYF
16	TRBV6-1	CASSGQRGSTNEKLFF
11	TRBV28	CASADRGGYTF
16	TRBV6-5	CASSYSRDRATYEQYF
15	TRBV28	CASSLRGQGNYEQYF
15	TRBV5-1	CASSLRGVHTDTQYF
16	TRBV7-9	CASSLRDSSYNSPLHF
12	TRBV19	CASWTVSGELFF
17	TRBV13	CASSPYGASGGADTQYF
15	TRBV4-1	CASSQVRVRGQPQHF
18	TRBV7-6	CASSLGASGVGVSYEQYF
16	TRBV27	CASRPGPGQAGETQYF
18	TRBV3-1/TRBV3-2	CASSQLQGLAGGQETQYF
14	TRBV19	CASTMEARSYGYTF
17	TRBV7-9	CASSIREGLGLVYGYTF
15	TRBV7-3	CASSSLASSYNEQFF